This TCR beta chain appears in the sequencing data of a study of regulatory T cells in long-lasting Graves disease. CDR3 regions were amplified by Arm-PCR using iRepertoire HTBI primers to build TCR beta libraries. TCRdb passed the multiplex PCR reads through MiXCR, listing each CDR3 protein once. The sample records 250,000 or so distinct CDR3 sequences, over 20% being singletons. This CDR3 comprises 16 residues. The V segment lost 5 bases and the J segment 11 bases; nucleotides outside the gene matches: 19. The germline V gene has CDR1 SNHLY and CDR2 FYNNEI. Documented time point: newly diagnosed GD, antithyroid drugs for less than 3 months. Generation of the TCR library employed RNA extracted from PBMCs. Comments on this clonotype: It may be a read error: a sequence one base away is much more abundant.

The specimen comprised peripheral blood mononuclear cells (PBMCs), sampled at new diagnosis, from a patient treated with antithyroid drugs. This chain joins TRBV2 and TRBJ2-5; TRBD1 aligns across 8 bases. This sequence was found in a female donor with Graves disease. This CDR3 is CASSYQWTGSYNEQYF. DNA of the CDR3: TGTGCCAGCAGTTATCAGTGGACAGGGTCCTACAATGAGCAGTACTTC.